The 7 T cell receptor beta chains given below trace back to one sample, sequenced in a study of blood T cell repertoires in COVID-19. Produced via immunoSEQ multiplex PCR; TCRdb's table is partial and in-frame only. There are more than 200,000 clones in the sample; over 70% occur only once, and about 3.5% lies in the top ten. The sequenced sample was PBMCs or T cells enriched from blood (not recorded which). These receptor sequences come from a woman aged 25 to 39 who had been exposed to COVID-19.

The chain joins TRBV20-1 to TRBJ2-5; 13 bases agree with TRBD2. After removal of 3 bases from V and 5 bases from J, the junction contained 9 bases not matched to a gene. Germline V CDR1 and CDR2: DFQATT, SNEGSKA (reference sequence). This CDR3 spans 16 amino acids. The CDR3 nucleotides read TGCAGTGCTAGTGTACTAGCGGGAGGGCTGGGGGAGACCCAGTACTTC. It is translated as CSASVLAGGLGETQYF.

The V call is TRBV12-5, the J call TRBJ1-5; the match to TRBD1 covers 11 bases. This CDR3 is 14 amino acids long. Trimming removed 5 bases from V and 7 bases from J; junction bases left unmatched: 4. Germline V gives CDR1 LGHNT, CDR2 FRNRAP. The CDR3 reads CASGPGTGGQPQHF. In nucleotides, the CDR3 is TGTGCTAGTGGTCCAGGGACAGGGGGGCAGCCCCAGCATTTT.

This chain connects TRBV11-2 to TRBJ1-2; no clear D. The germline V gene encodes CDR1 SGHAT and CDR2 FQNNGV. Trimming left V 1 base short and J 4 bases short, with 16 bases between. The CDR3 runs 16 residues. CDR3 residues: CASSLGGFGQSYGYTF. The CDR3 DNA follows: TGTGCCAGCAGCTTAGGAGGTTTCGGTCAGTCCTATGGCTACACCTTC. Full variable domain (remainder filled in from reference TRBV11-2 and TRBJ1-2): EAGVAQSPRYKIIEKRQSVAFWCNPISGHATLYWYQQILGQGPKLLIQFQNNGVVDDSQLPKDRFSAERLKGVDSTLKIQPAKLEDSAVYLCASSLGGFGQSYGYTFGSGTRLTVV.

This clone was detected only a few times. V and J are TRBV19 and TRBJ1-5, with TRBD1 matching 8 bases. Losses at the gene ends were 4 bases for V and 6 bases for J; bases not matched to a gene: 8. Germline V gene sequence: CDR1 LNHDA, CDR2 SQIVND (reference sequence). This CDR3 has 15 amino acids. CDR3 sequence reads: CASSRGQEVGQPQHF. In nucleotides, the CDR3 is TGTGCCAGTAGTAGGGGACAGGAAGTCGGTCAGCCCCAGCATTTT.

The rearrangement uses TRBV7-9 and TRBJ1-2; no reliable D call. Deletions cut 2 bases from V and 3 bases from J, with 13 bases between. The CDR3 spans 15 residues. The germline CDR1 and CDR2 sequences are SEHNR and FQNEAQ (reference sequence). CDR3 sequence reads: CASSLPQRRDYGYTF. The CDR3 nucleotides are TGTGCCAGCAGCTTACCCCAGAGACGGGACTATGGCTACACCTTC.

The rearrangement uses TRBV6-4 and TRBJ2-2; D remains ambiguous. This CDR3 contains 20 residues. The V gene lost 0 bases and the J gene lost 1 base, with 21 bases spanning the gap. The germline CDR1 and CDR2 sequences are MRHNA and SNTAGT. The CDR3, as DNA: TGTGCCAGCAGTGACTCGAATAGTGCGTCGAGGAACCTGAACACCGGGGAGCTGTTTTTT. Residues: CASSDSNSASRNLNTGELFF.

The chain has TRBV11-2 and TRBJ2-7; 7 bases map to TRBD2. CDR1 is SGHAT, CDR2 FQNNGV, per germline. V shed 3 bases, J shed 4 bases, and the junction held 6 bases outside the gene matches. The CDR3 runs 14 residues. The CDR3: CASSLSGDKYEQYF. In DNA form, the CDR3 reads TGTGCCAGCAGCTTGAGCGGGGATAAGTACGAGCAGTACTTC.